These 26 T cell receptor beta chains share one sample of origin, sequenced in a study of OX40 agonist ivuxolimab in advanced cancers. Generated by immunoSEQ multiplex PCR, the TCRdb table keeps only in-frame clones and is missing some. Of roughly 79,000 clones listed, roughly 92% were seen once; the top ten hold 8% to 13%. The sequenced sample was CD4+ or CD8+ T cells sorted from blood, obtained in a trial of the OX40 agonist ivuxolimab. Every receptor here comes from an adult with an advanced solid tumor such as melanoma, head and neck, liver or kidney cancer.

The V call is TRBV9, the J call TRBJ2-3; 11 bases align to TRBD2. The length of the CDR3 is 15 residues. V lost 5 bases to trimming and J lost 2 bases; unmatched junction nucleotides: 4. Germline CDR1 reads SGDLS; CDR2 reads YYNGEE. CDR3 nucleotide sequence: TGTGCCAGCAGGAGACTAGCGGGGATCACAGATACGCAGTATTTT. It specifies CASRRLAGITDTQYF.

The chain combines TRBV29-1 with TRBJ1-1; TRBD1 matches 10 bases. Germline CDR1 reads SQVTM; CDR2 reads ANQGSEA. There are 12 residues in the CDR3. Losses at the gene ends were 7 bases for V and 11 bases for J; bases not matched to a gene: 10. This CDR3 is CSAGAGQGFAFF. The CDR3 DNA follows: TGCAGCGCTGGGGCGGGACAGGGGTTCGCTTTCTTT.

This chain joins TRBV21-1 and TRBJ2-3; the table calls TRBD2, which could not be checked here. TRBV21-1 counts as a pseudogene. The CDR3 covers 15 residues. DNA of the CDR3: TGTGCCAGCAGCAAAGCGCTCGGGGGTGCAGATACGCAGTATTTT. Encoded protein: CASSKALGGADTQYF.

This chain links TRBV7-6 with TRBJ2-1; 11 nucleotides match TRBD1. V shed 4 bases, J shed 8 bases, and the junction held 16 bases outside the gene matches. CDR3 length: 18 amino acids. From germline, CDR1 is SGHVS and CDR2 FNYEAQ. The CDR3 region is CASSSFWTGTGGIDEQFF. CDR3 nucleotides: TGTGCCAGCAGCTCTTTTTGGACGGGGACAGGGGGTATAGATGAGCAGTTCTTC.

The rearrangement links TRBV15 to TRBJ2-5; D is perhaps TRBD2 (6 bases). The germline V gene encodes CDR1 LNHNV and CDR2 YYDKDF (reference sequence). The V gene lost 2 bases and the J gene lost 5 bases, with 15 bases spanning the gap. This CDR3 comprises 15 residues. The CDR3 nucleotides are TGTGCCACCAGCAGATACCGGGACTCCAGGGAGACCCAGTACTTC. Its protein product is CATSRYRDSRETQYF.

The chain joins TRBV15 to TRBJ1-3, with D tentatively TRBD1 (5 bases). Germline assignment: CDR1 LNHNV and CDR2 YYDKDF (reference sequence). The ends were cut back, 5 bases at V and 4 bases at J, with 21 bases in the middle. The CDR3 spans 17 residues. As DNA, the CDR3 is TGTGCCACCAGCCTACCGGGGCGGGGGGTGGAAGGAAACACCATATATTTT. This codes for CATSLPGRGVEGNTIYF.

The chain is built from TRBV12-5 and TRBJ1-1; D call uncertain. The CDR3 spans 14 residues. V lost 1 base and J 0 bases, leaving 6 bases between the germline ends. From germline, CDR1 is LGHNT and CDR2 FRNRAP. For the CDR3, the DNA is TGTGCTAGTGGTTTGGGACATTTGAACACTGAAGCTTTCTTT. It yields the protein CASGLGHLNTEAFF. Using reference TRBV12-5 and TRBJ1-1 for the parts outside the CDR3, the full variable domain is DARVTQTPRHKVTEMGQEVTMRCQPILGHNTVFWYRQTMMQGLELLAYFRNRAPLDDSGMPKDRFSAEMPDATLATLKIQPSEPRDSAVYFCASGLGHLNTEAFFGQGTRLTVV.

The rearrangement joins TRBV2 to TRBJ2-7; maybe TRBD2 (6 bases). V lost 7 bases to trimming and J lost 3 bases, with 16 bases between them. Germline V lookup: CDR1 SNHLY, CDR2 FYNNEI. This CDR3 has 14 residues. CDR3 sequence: CASTEVEGYYEQYF. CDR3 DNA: TGTGCCAGCACCGAGGTGGAGGGTTACTACGAGCAGTACTTC.

CDR3 bases: TGTGCCTGGAGGGGCCCGGGCTCCCCGGGCGAGCAGTACTTC. It yields the protein CAWRGPGSPGEQYF. The chain couples TRBV30 to TRBJ2-7; D gene unclear. The V gene lost 3 bases and the J gene lost 6 bases, with 18 bases spanning the gap. The germline gives CDR1 GTSNPN, CDR2 SVGIG (reference sequence). The CDR3 length is 14 residues.

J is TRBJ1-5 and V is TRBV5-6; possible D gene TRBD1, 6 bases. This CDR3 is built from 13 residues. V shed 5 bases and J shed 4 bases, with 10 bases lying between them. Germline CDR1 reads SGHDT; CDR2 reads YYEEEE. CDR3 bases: TGTGCCAGCAGTCCTACAGGGAATCAGCCCCAGCATTTT. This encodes CASSPTGNQPQHF.

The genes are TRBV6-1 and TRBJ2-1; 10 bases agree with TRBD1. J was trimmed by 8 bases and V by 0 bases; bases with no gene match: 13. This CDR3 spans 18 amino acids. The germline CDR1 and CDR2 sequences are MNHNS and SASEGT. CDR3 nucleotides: TGTGCCAGCAGTGAAGCGGCGTGGGGGACAGGGGCCAGGGATGAGCAGTTCTTC. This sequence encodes CASSEAAWGTGARDEQFF.

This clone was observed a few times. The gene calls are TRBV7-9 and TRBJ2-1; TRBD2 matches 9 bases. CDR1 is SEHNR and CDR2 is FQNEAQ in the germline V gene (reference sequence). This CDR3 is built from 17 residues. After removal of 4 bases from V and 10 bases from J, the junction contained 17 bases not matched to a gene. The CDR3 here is CASSSWAGGLNGNEQFF. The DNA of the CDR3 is TGTGCCAGCAGCTCCTGGGCGGGGGGGCTAAATGGGAACGAGCAGTTCTTC.

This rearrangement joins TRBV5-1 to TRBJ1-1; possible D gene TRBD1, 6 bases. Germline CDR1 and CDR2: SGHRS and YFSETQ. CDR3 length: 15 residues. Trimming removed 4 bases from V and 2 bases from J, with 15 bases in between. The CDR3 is CASSLRTAINTEAFF. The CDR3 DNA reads TGCGCCAGCAGCCTCCGGACAGCGATAAACACTGAAGCTTTCTTT.

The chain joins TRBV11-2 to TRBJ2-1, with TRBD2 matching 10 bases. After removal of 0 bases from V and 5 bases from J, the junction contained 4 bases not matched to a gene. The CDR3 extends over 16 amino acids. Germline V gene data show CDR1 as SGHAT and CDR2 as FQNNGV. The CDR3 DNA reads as TGTGCCAGCAGCTTAGATCCTAGCGGGGGTGACAATGAGCAGTTCTTC. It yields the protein CASSLDPSGGDNEQFF.

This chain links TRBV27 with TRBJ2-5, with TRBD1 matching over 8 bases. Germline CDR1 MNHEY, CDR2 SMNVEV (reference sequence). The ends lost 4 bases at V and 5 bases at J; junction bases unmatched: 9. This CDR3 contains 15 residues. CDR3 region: CASSSPDRVSETQYF. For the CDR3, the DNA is TGTGCCAGCAGTTCTCCGGACAGGGTCTCGGAGACCCAGTACTTC.

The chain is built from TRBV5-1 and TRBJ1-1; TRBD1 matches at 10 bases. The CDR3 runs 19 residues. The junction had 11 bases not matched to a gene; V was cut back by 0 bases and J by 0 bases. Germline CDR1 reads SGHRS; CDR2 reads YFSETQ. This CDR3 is CASSLEVSDRGYMNTEAFF. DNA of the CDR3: TGCGCCAGCAGCTTGGAGGTTTCGGACAGGGGGTACATGAACACTGAAGCTTTCTTT.

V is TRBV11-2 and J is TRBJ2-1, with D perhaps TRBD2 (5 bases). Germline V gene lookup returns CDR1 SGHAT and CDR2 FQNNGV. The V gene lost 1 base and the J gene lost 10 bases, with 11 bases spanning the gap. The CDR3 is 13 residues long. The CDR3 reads CASSLGTEAEQFF. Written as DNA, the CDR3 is TGTGCCAGCAGCTTAGGGACGGAGGCAGAGCAGTTCTTC.

In DNA, the CDR3 is TGTGCCAGCAGTGAATTCCCGAATAGCGAGCAGTACTTC. Translation: CASSEFPNSEQYF. The rearrangement uses TRBV25-1 and TRBJ2-7; D uncertain. This CDR3 is 13 amino acids long. The V end lost 1 base, the J end lost 6 bases, and 10 bases lay between the germline ends. Looked up from germline, CDR1 is MGHDK and CDR2 is SYGVNS.

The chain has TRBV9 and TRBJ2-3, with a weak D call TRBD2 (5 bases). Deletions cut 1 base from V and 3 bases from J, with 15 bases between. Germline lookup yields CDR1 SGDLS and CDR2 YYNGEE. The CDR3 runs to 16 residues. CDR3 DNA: TGTGCCAGCAGCGTAACTTTTCGGGGTAGGACAGATACGCAGTATTTT. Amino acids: CASSVTFRGRTDTQYF. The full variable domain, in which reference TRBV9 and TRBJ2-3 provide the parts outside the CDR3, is DSGVTQTPKHLITATGQRVTLRCSPRSGDLSVYWYQQSLDQGLQFLIQYYNGEERAKGNILERFSAQQFPDLHSELNLSSLELGDSALYFCASSVTFRGRTDTQYFGPGTRLTVL.

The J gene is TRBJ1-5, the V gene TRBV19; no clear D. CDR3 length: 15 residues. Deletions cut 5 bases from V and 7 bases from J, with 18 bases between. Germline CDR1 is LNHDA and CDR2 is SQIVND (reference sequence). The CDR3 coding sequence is TGTGCCAGTAGTTGGTCGTGGGGAAACGTGCAGCCCCAGCATTTT. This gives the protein CASSWSWGNVQPQHF. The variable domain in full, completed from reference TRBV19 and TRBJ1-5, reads DGGITQSPKYLFRKEGQNVTLSCEQNLNHDAMYWYRQDPGQGLRLIYYSQIVNDFQKGDIAEGYSVSREKKESFPLTVTSAQKNPTAFYLCASSWSWGNVQPQHFGDGTRLSIL.

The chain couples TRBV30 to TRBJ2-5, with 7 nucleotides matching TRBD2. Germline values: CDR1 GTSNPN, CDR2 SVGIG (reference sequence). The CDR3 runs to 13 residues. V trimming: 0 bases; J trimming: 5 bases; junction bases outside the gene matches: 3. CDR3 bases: TGTGCCTGGAGTGTGGGGGGGTCGGAGACCCAGTACTTC. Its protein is CAWSVGGSETQYF.

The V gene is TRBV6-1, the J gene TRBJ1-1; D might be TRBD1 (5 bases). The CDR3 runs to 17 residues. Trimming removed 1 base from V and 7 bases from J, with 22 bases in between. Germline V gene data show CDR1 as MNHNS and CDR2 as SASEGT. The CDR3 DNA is TGTGCCAGCAGTGAAGGCGTGGGTGGGCAGGGAAGGATTGAAGCTTTCTTT. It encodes CASSEGVGGQGRIEAFF.

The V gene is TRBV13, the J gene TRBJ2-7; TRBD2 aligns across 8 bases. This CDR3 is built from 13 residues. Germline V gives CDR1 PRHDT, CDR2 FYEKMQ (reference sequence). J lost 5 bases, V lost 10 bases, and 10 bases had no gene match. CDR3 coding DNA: TGTGCCACAGGCCCGGGGGGGCCCAACGAGCAGTACTTC. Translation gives CATGPGGPNEQYF.

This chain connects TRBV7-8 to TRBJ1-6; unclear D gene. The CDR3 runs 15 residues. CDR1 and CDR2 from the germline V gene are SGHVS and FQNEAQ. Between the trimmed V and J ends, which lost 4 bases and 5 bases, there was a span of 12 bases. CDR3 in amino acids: CASSSFGVDNSPLHF. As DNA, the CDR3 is TGTGCCAGCAGCTCGTTTGGGGTCGATAATTCACCCCTCCACTTT.

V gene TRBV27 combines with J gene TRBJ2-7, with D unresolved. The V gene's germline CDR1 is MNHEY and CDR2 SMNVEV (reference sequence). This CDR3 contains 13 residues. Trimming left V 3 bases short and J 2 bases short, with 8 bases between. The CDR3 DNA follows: TGTGCCAGCAGTTTCCAGAAACCCTACGAGCAGTACTTC. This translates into CASSFQKPYEQYF.

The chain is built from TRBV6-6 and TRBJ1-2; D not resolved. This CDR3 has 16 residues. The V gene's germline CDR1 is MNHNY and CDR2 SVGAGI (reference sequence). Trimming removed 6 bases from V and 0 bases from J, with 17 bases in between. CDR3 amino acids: CASSPGSLDSNYGYTF. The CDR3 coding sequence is TGTGCCAGCAGCCCCGGGTCTCTCGACTCTAACTATGGCTACACCTTC.